Sequencing of this T cell receptor beta chain was carried out in a study of control samples from healthy donors and cancer patients. Trimming shortened V by 4 bases and J by 10 bases, and 20 bases separated the two germline ends. This CDR3 is built from 16 residues. Germline values: CDR1 MNHEY, CDR2 SVGAGI. Measured with immunoSEQ multiplex PCR; TCRdb has only the in-frame clones, and not every one. The sample holds under 65,000 clones, about nine tenths seen once. Sequencing was done on a sample of PBMCs. The sequence came from a woman between 45 and 65 years old with colorectal cancer. V usage is TRBV6-5 and J usage is TRBJ1-6; D not certain. Written as DNA, the CDR3 is TGTGCCAGCAGTTCCCTGGTGGCTCGTAGTACCTCACCCCTCCACTTT. The encoded protein is CASSSLVARSTSPLHF.